Listed below are T cell receptor beta chains from one sample, sequenced in a study of blood T cell repertoires in COVID-19. Using immunoSEQ multiplex PCR, the repertoire was profiled, and TCRdb retains in-frame clones only, with some absent. Among about 220,000 clones listed, 80% to 90% were seen once. What was sequenced was PBMCs or T cells enriched from blood (not recorded which). The receptors originated from a woman in her forties or fifties who had been exposed to COVID-19. The CDR3 runs from the conserved cysteine through the conserved F or W. The D gene is left open where the match is weak. Size values are once, few and many counts, or a class for expanded clones, and some rows have none.

V gene	J gene	D gene	clone size	CDR3 DNA	CDR3 protein
TRBV19	TRBJ1-4	TRBD1	.	TGTGCCAGTAGTACCCCTCCGGGACAGGGGGGACTTGAGGAAAAACTGTTTTTT	CASSTPPGQGGLEEKLFF
TRBV7-2	TRBJ2-1	TRBD2	.	TGTGCCAGCAGCTTCGACCCGGGGGGGAGCAATGAGCAGTTCTTC	CASSFDPGGSNEQFF
TRBV28	TRBJ1-2	.	few	TGTGCCAGCAGTCCAGTGGACGGATCGGGGTATGGCTACACCTTC	CASSPVDGSGYGYTF
TRBV5-6	TRBJ1-2	.	.	TGTGCCAGCAGCTCTCACAGGACCGTCCTCTATGGCTACACCTTC	CASSSHRTVLYGYTF
TRBV7-3	TRBJ2-3	.	.	TGTGCCAGCAGCCCCCGAGGGTTGGGAACAGATACGCAGTATTTT	CASSPRGLGTDTQYF
TRBV30	TRBJ1-6	TRBD1	.	TGTGCCTGGGACAGGGGTACGAGTTCACCCCTCCACTTT	CAWDRGTSSPLHF
TRBV19	TRBJ2-3	.	.	TGTGCCAGTAGTATGATCGGGGGTACAGATACGCAGTATTTT	CASSMIGGTDTQYF
TRBV30	TRBJ1-2	.	.	TGTGCCTGGAGTGTACTCGTAGACTCACCAGGGCCTGCCTTC	CAWSVLVDSPGPAF
TRBV10-1	TRBJ2-3	.	.	TGCGCCAGCAGTGAGTCCCGGGGATGGGGCACAGATACGCAGTATTTT	CASSESRGWGTDTQYF
TRBV11-2	TRBJ1-4	TRBD1	.	TGTGCCAGCAGCTTAAACAGGGGGGAAGGTGAAAAACTGTTTTTT	CASSLNRGEGEKLFF
TRBV5-1	TRBJ1-2	TRBD1	.	TGCGCCAGCAGCCGCCTACCGGGACAGCTCAACTATGGCTACACCTTC	CASSRLPGQLNYGYTF
TRBV7-9	TRBJ1-2	TRBD1	.	TGTGCCAGCAGCTTGATAACCGGGACAGGCGGAATAGGCTACACCTTC	CASSLITGTGGIGYTF
TRBV5-1	TRBJ1-5	TRBD1	.	TGCGCCAGCAGCTTCCAGGGGGGAGCTTCTCAGCCCCAGCATTTT	CASSFQGGASQPQHF
TRBV6-2/TRBV6-3	TRBJ2-7	.	few	TGTGCCAGCAGTTACCCCTCTTCTTACGAGCAGTACTTC	CASSYPSSYEQYF
TRBV7-2	TRBJ2-5	TRBD2	.	TGTGCCAGCAGCTTAGATGGACTAGCGGCAGAGACCCAGTACTTC	CASSLDGLAAETQYF
TRBV19	TRBJ2-1	TRBD2	.	TGTGCCAGTAGTATGCGGGGGACTTTAAATGAGCAGTTCTTC	CASSMRGTLNEQFF
TRBV11-2	TRBJ2-1	TRBD2	.	TGTGCCAGCAGCTCTAGCGGGGGGGCAACGCATGAGCAGTTCTTC	CASSSSGGATHEQFF
TRBV6-5	TRBJ1-1	.	.	TGTGCCAGCAAGCGGCCTCGTGAAGCTTTCTTT	CASKRPREAFF
TRBV27	TRBJ2-1	.	.	TGTGCCAGCAGCACCCAACCGTGGGCTCCCCTCTACAATGAGCAGTTCTTC	CASSTQPWAPLYNEQFF
TRBV10-2	TRBJ2-3	TRBD2	few	TGCGCCAGCGGCGGGGGGGTACAAGATACGCAGTATTTT	CASGGGVQDTQYF
TRBV7-2	TRBJ2-7	TRBD2	.	TGTGCCAGCAGCCTAGCCTTCCTAGCGGGGGGGCCCAACGAGCAGTACTTC	CASSLAFLAGGPNEQYF
TRBV7-2	TRBJ1-2	.	.	TGTGCCAGCGCACGGGATTCGAACTATGGCTACACCTTC	CASARDSNYGYTF
TRBV14	TRBJ2-1	.	.	TGTGCCAGCAGCCAAGAACACCGTGTAGAGCAGTTCTTC	CASSQEHRVEQFF
TRBV6-5	TRBJ1-1	.	medium-sized	TGTGCCACCGAGGCCGGGGGGCGCACTGAAGCTTTCTTT	CATEAGGRTEAFF
TRBV12-5	TRBJ2-5	.	.	TGTGCTAGTGGTTTGGCAGCCACGCAGGGTCAAGAGACCCAGTACTTC	CASGLAATQGQETQYF
TRBV7-8	TRBJ1-5	.	.	TGTGCCAGCAGCTCCGGGAGGGAGGGGAATCAGCCCCAGCATTTT	CASSSGREGNQPQHF
TRBV27	TRBJ1-2	.	.	TGTGCCAGCAGTTTTAGTGGTGCTCGGAGGGACTTAATACGCTATGGCTACACCTTC	CASSFSGARRDLIRYGYTF
TRBV4-1	TRBJ2-5	.	.	TGCGCCAGCAGCTCTGGGACTTTGAAAGAGACCCAGTACTTC	CASSSGTLKETQYF
TRBV2	TRBJ1-3	.	few	TGTGCCAGCAGTGAGGCGGCAGGGTACGGAAACACCATATATTTT	CASSEAAGYGNTIYF
TRBV5-1	TRBJ2-3	TRBD2	.	TGCGCCAGCAGCTTGGGGGGACTAGCGGGGAAAGATACGCAGTATTTT	CASSLGGLAGKDTQYF
TRBV29-1	TRBJ1-3	.	.	TGCAGCGCGGTAGACACTGACTCTGGAAACACCATATATTTT	CSAVDTDSGNTIYF
TRBV9	TRBJ1-1	.	.	TGTGCCAGCAGCTCCCCTGCGGGGGCAGGAGTGAACACTGAAGCTTTCTTT	CASSSPAGAGVNTEAFF
TRBV6-5	TRBJ1-1	.	.	TGTGCCAGCAGCCCCTTGGGCGAATACACTGAAGCTTTCTTT	CASSPLGEYTEAFF
TRBV6-1	TRBJ2-2	TRBD2	.	TGTGCCAGCAGTGAAGCTAGCGGGGGGGCCGGGGAGCTGTTTTTT	CASSEASGGAGELFF
TRBV13	TRBJ1-1	.	.	TGTGCCAGCAGCTTGGGTTCGACAGTCACCTATGTTACTGAAGCTTTCTTT	CASSLGSTVTYVTEAFF
TRBV24-1	TRBJ1-2	TRBD1	.	TGTGCCACCTGGGACAGTCTCTATGGCTACACCTTC	CATWDSLYGYTF